The following is a TCR beta chain sequence with its context. It has no known antigen specificity. One base away there is no much larger clone; base qualities are not given. These data are taken from a study of OX40 agonist ivuxolimab in advanced cancers. Background for the entire study: Ivuxolimab was a fully human IgG2 agonistic monoclonal antibody targeting the costimulatory receptor OX40 (CD134). Partial responses occurred in three dose-escalation patients, of whom one had hepatocellular carcinoma and two had cutaneous melanoma. Intravenous ivuxolimab was administered to patients every 2 weeks at six dose levels: 0.01, 0.1, 0.3, 1.5, 3 and 10 mg/kg. Patients were allowed to have had prior anti-PD-1, anti-PD-L1 or anti-CTLA-4 therapy, and 30% to 40% of the dose-escalation patients had been treated with checkpoint inhibitors. Of the roughly 52 dose-escalation patients, hepatocellular carcinoma was present in some 19, melanoma in roughly 15, renal cell carcinoma in 9 and head and neck cancer in 9. In the dose-escalation cohort, roughly 80% of patients were male, and the mean age was approximately 55 years, with a range of roughly 20 to 79. The paper describes the monotherapy dose-escalation part (N of about 52 patients) of the phase I trial of ivuxolimab. The point of sequencing TCRbeta in the periphery was to test whether ivuxolimab changed TCR sequence diversity and drove clonal T-cell expansion. Study-wide conclusions, independent of this receptor: In the 0.1-3.0 mg/kg groups, partial responders were among the patients with the lowest normalized peripheral clonal expansion, particularly in CD8+ T cells. Low levels of normalized T-cell clonal expansion were also shown by some nonresponding patients. Clonal expansion of both CD4+ and CD8+ blood T cells was observed from baseline to week 6 at doses 0.1 to 3.0 mg/kg. The antigen specificity of the peripheral T cells that underwent clonal expansion was not determined. After ivuxolimab, CD8+ T cells had more expanded clones than CD4+ T cells on average.

The trial excluded patients who had a history of autoimmune disease or who were on systemic immunosuppression. Peripheral blood for TCR sequencing was collected from all dose cohorts at baseline, on cycle 4 day 1, and on cycle 7 day 1. The samples were drawn from a first-in-human, open-label, multicenter phase I dose-escalation trial of ivuxolimab. Adults with locally advanced or metastatic melanoma, renal cell, hepatocellular, or head and neck squamous cell carcinoma were enrolled in the trial. CD4+ and CD8+ T cells were sorted separately from peripheral blood before TCR sequencing. To sequence the TCRbeta CDR3 region, genomic DNA was isolated from the sorted cells. The immunoSEQ Assay was used for sequencing of TCRbeta CDR3 regions. TCRdb holds this immuneACCESS table with in-frame rearrangements only. Some clones are missing; in checked studies, unresolved V genes explain under half, and the rest has no known cause. Within this sample are 30,000 or so clones, with 90% of them counted one time only. 24% of the sample comes from the top ten.

V loses 5 bases, J loses 3 bases, and the germline ends lie 20 bases apart. From cysteine to phenylalanine, the CDR3 is 16 amino acids long. Only the CDR3 portion is preserved as DNA: 48 bases, with reading frame beginning at the first base. Based on the germline V gene, the CDR1 and CDR2 sequences are SGHVS and FNYEAQ. The sequenced sample was CD4+ or CD8+ T cells sorted from blood, obtained in a trial of the OX40 agonist ivuxolimab. Recombination joined TRBV7-6 with TRBJ2-7, and possibly TRBD2, on 5 matching bases. This TCR came from an adult with an advanced solid tumor such as melanoma, head and neck, liver or kidney cancer. The nucleotides are TGTGCCAGCAGCCCCCTTGGAGGAGTTTGGGACTACGAGCAGTACTTC. This codes for CASSPLGGVWDYEQYF.